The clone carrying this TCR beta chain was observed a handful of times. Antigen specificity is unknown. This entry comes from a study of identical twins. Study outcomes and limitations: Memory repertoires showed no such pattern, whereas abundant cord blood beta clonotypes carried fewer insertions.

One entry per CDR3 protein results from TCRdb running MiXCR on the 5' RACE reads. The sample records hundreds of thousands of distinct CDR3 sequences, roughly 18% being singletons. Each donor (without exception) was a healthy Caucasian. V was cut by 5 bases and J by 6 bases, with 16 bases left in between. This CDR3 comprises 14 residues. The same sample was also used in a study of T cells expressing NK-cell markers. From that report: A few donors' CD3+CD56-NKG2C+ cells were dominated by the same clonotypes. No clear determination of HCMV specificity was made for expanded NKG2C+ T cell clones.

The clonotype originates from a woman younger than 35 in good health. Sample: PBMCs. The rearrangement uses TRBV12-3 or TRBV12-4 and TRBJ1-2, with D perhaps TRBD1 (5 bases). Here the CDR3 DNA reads TGTGCCAGCAGTCCGGGACCGCGTAAGGATGGCTACACCTTC. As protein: CASSPGPRKDGYTF.